These 24 T cell receptor beta chains were all obtained from the same sample, sequenced in a study of neoadjuvant anti-PD-1 for oral cavity cancer. Regarding time point: after neoadjuvant nivolumab, at surgical resection. Libraries were prepared by immunoSEQ multiplex PCR; TCRdb keeps only in-frame clonotypes and omits some of them. The sample contains about 8,000 clones, approximately 70% of which appear only once. The sequencing used PBMCs, collected after nivolumab (anti-PD-1) treatment. Receptors originate from a person aged 40 to 85 with oral cavity squamous cell carcinoma.

The chain employs TRBV9 and TRBJ1-6, with D possibly matching TRBD1 (6 bases). Germline CDR1 SGDLS, CDR2 YYNGEE. The V end was cut by 3 bases, the J end by 4 bases, with 14 bases between. The CDR3 totals 16 residues. The CDR3 protein is CASSADRNYYNSPLHF. The DNA for the CDR3 is TGTGCCAGCAGCGCAGACAGGAACTATTATAATTCACCCCTCCACTTT.

This chain uses TRBV5-1 with TRBJ1-3, with TRBD1 as a possible D gene (6 bases). This CDR3 has 17 amino acids. Germline V gene sequence: CDR1 SGHRS, CDR2 YFSETQ. V shed 0 bases and J shed 2 bases, with 15 bases lying between them. CDR3 in DNA: TGCGCCAGCAGCTTGGGCTCAGGGGATCGTCCTGGAAACACCATATATTTT. It encodes CASSLGSGDRPGNTIYF.

The J gene is TRBJ2-3, the V gene TRBV5-1; D remains unclear. The germline V and J ends were trimmed by 1 base and 6 bases, with 15 bases remaining between them. Germline-derived CDR1 and CDR2 are SGHRS and YFSETQ. The CDR3 extends over 15 amino acids. The CDR3 is CASSLLVEHPDTQYF. The CDR3 DNA follows: TGCGCCAGCAGCTTGTTAGTGGAACATCCCGATACGCAGTATTTT. The full variable domain, its missing parts supplied by reference TRBV5-1 and TRBJ2-3, is KAGVTQTPRYLIKTRGQQVTLSCSPISGHRSVSWYQQTPGQGLQFLFEYFSETQRNKGNFPGRFSGRQFSNSRSEMNVSTLELGDSALYLCASSLLVEHPDTQYFGPGTRLTVL.

The chain uses TRBV19 and TRBJ1-4; D possibly corresponds to TRBD1 (5 bases). The V gene lost 3 bases and the J gene lost 1 base, with 9 bases spanning the gap. This CDR3 is 15 amino acids long. The V gene's germline CDR1 is LNHDA and CDR2 SQIVND (reference sequence). The CDR3 spells CASSIRQQTNEKLFF. CDR3 DNA sequence: TGTGCCAGTAGTATCCGACAGCAAACTAATGAAAAACTGTTTTTT.

The CDR3 DNA is TGTGCCAGCAGTTACATACAGAATCAGCCCCAGCATTTT. Translated, it gives CASSYIQNQPQHF. The chain carries TRBV6-5 and TRBJ1-5; D gene unclear. CDR3 size: 13 residues. Germline CDR1 is MNHEY and CDR2 is SVGAGI. V was shortened by 2 bases and J by 4 bases, with 6 bases between the two germline ends.

This chain connects TRBV7-2 to TRBJ2-2; D gene uncertain. Trimming shortened V by 1 base and J by 3 bases, and 9 bases separated the two germline ends. The CDR3 is 15 residues long. Germline V gives CDR1 SGHTA, CDR2 FQGNSA. DNA for the CDR3: TGTGCCAGCAGCTTAGGGTCGGGTTACACCGGGGAGCTGTTTTTT. Protein product: CASSLGSGYTGELFF.

The chain has TRBV7-8 and TRBJ2-3; 7 bases map to TRBD2. With V trimmed by 4 bases and J by 0 bases, 10 bases remained unmatched. CDR1 is SGHVS and CDR2 is FQNEAQ in the germline V gene. The CDR3 is made up of 17 amino acids. The DNA for the CDR3 is TGTGCCAGCAGCTCGGACACGGGGGGAACAAGCACAGATACGCAGTATTTT. This encodes CASSSDTGGTSTDTQYF.

This clone was detected only a few times. This rearrangement joins TRBV7-2 to TRBJ1-5; D ambiguous. Trimming left V 5 bases short and J 3 bases short, with 8 bases between. CDR1 is SGHTA and CDR2 is FQGNSA in the germline V gene. The CDR3 is 13 amino acids. CDR3 loop: CASSGGLNQPQHF. The CDR3 nucleotides are TGTGCCAGCAGCGGAGGGCTCAATCAGCCCCAGCATTTT.

This chain joins TRBV5-6 and TRBJ1-2; D may be TRBD1 (5 bases). Germline CDR1 reads SGHDT; CDR2 reads YYEEEE. Trimming stripped 2 bases from V and 1 base from J, with 9 bases between. This CDR3 has 14 amino acids. In DNA, the CDR3 is TGTGCCAGCAGCTTACGGGGGGGTAACTATGGCTACACCTTC. Translated, it gives CASSLRGGNYGYTF.

The CDR3 DNA reads TGTGCCAGCAGTGTTACATGGGCTAGGTACAATGAGCAGTTCTTC. Protein: CASSVTWARYNEQFF. The chain is built from TRBV6-1 and TRBJ2-1; D remains unclear. The CDR3 runs 15 residues. V dropped 4 bases and J dropped 4 bases, with 14 bases sitting between them. The germline CDR1 and CDR2 sequences are MNHNS and SASEGT.

The rearrangement links TRBV14 to TRBJ2-2; 7 bases map to TRBD1. Germline CDR1 reads SGHDN; CDR2 reads FVKESK. This CDR3 has 13 residues. Germline trimming cut 4 bases from V and 6 bases from J; bases unmatched to any gene: 2. CDR3 region: CASSPQGAGELFF. The CDR3 DNA sequence: TGTGCCAGCAGCCCGCAGGGGGCCGGGGAGCTGTTTTTT.

The CDR3 sequence: CASSLEGQSSYEQYF. DNA of the CDR3: TGTGCCAGCAGCTTAGAAGGCCAGAGCTCCTACGAGCAGTACTTC. The chain carries TRBV7-8 and TRBJ2-7; D is uncertain. The CDR3 covers 15 residues. The V end was cut by 1 base, the J end by 0 bases, with 10 bases between. Germline V gene data show CDR1 as SGHVS and CDR2 as FQNEAQ.

The CDR3 bases are TGTGCCACCGACTCAGGGGGCTCTGGAAACACCATATATTTT. This sequence encodes CATDSGGSGNTIYF. The chain links TRBV19 to TRBJ1-3; 7 bases align to TRBD1. Germline lookup yields CDR1 LNHDA and CDR2 SQIVND (reference sequence). This CDR3 comprises 14 residues. V was pared by 10 bases and J by 0 bases, with 6 bases of the junction left unmatched.

The genes are TRBV19 and TRBJ1-3; tentative D call: TRBD1 (6 bases). V was pared by 3 bases and J by 7 bases, with 22 bases between. The germline gives CDR1 LNHDA, CDR2 SQIVND (reference sequence). The length of the CDR3 is 17 residues. CDR3 sequence (DNA): TGTGCCAGTAGTATGGGGGCAGCTGTAAGGACGTCGAACACCATATATTTT. Translated: CASSMGAAVRTSNTIYF.

In this sample, this clone turned up a few times. J is TRBJ2-1 and V is TRBV2; maybe TRBD1 (5 bases). The germline CDR1 and CDR2 sequences are SNHLY and FYNNEI. V was clipped by 4 bases and J by 8 bases, with 15 bases between them. This CDR3 has 14 amino acids. CDR3 in DNA: TGTGCCAGCAGTGTACCCAGGGAAGGGGATGAGCAGTTCTTC. Amino acid sequence: CASSVPREGDEQFF. The entire variable domain, with the rest obtained from reference TRBV2 and TRBJ2-1, is as follows: EPEVTQTPSHQVTQMGQEVILRCVPISNHLYFYWYRQILGQKVEFLVSFYNNEISEKSEIFDDQFSVERPDGSNFTLKIRSTKLEDSAMYFCASSVPREGDEQFFGPGTRLTVL.

The chain's CDR3 is CASSHPTGSGNEQFF. The CDR3 bases are TGCGCCAGCAGCCACCCGACAGGGTCTGGCAATGAGCAGTTCTTC. The chain joins TRBV4-3 to TRBJ2-1, with 7 bases fitting TRBD1. CDR1 is LGHNA and CDR2 is YSLEER in the germline V gene. There are 15 residues in the CDR3. The trim removed 3 bases at V and 6 bases at J, leaving 8 bases unmatched.

This clone is a singleton in its sample. This chain uses TRBV9 with TRBJ2-5; 13 bases agree with TRBD2. The germline V gene encodes CDR1 SGDLS and CDR2 YYNGEE. J was trimmed by 2 bases and V by 2 bases; bases with no gene match: 3. This CDR3 is 16 amino acids long. The CDR3 sequence is CASSVGLAGEQETQYF. In nucleotides, the CDR3 is TGTGCCAGCAGCGTCGGACTAGCGGGGGAGCAAGAGACCCAGTACTTC.

The chain carries TRBV19 and TRBJ2-3; D is uncertain. Per the germline V gene, CDR1 is LNHDA and CDR2 is SQIVND (reference sequence). The V end was cut by 9 bases, the J end by 4 bases, with 8 bases between. The CDR3 extends over 11 amino acids. The DNA of the CDR3 is TGTGCCAGCCGACTGGCAGATACGCAGTATTTT. Amino acids: CASRLADTQYF.

V gene TRBV7-8 combines with J gene TRBJ2-3, with 8 bases matching TRBD1. Germline lookup yields CDR1 SGHVS and CDR2 FQNEAQ. The J segment lost 4 bases and the V segment lost 2 bases, leaving 11 bases of the junction unmatched. The CDR3 spans 17 residues. Here the CDR3 DNA reads TGTGCCAGCAGCTTAAGGTCTGGCAGGGGGCGATCAGATACGCAGTATTTT. Amino acid sequence: CASSLRSGRGRSDTQYF.

This clone turned up a few times. The chain combines TRBV4-2 with TRBJ1-5; 9 bases match TRBD1. The germline gives CDR1 LGHNA, CDR2 YNFKEQ. The V and J ends lost 3 bases and 2 bases, in that order; junction bases with no gene match: 5. There are 16 residues in the CDR3. The CDR3 DNA reads as TGTGCCAGCAGCCAGGGGACAGGGCCAGGCAATCAGCCCCAGCATTTT. Translation gives CASSQGTGPGNQPQHF.

The chain is built from TRBV13 and TRBJ1-1; a possible D gene is TRBD1 (5 bases). CDR1 and CDR2 (germline): PRHDT, FYEKMQ (reference sequence). CDR3 length equals 14 residues. V was pared by 2 bases and J by 0 bases, with 7 bases between. In DNA, the CDR3 is TGTGCCAGCAGCTTACAGGACATGAACACTGAAGCTTTCTTT. This gives the protein CASSLQDMNTEAFF.

The rearrangement links TRBV28 to TRBJ1-5; D is uncertain. The V and J ends lost 8 bases and 9 bases respectively, with 14 bases between them. This CDR3 comprises 12 residues. CDR1 and CDR2 (germline): MDHEN, SYDVKM. The CDR3 region has the DNA TGTGCCAGCCATCAGTCGCGTCGGCCCCAGCATTTT. It codes for CASHQSRRPQHF.

This clone was counted once. The chain combines TRBV10-3 with TRBJ2-7; 7 positions agree with TRBD2. Trimming cost V 3 bases and J 1 base; bases outside gene matches: 3. The CDR3 length is 14 residues. CDR1 ENHRY and CDR2 SYGVKD come from the germline V gene. The CDR3 nucleotides are TGTGCCATCAGTGAAATAGCGGGTTCCTACGAGCAGTACTTC. It yields the protein CAISEIAGSYEQYF.

By share of the sample, this clone is medium-sized (0.01 to 0.1%). The chain carries TRBV7-2 and TRBJ1-2; 10 bases fit TRBD1. The trim removed 0 bases at V and 6 bases at J, leaving 7 bases unmatched. Germline CDR1 reads SGHTA; CDR2 reads FQGNSA. The CDR3 runs to 16 residues. The CDR3 protein is CASSLARTGGTDGYTF. The CDR3 coding sequence is TGTGCCAGCAGCTTAGCGCGGACAGGGGGTACTGATGGCTACACCTTC. Complete variable domain (other parts from reference TRBV7-2 and TRBJ1-2): GAGVSQSPSNKVTEKGKDVELRCDPISGHTALYWYRQSLGQGLEFLIYFQGNSAPDKSGLPSDRFSAERTGGSVSTLTIQRTQQEDSAVYLCASSLARTGGTDGYTFGSGTRLTVV.